The sample holds many counts of the clone carrying this T cell receptor beta chain. The entry originates in a study of blood T cells in healthy people across ages. Combining a sample-barcoded 5' primer with a J-beta primer mix, a second PCR ran for roughly 6 to 12 cycles. TCRdb called the 5' RACE reads again in MiXCR, with one record for every CDR3 protein. The table includes hundreds of thousands of distinct CDR3 sequences, 35% to 40% detected once. The TCR was taken from a man younger than 35 in good health. The material sequenced was blood.

The CDR3 reads CASSPTVAKNIQYF. CDR3 DNA sequence: TGTGCCAGCAGCCCGACGGTAGCCAAAAACATTCAGTACTTC. J is TRBJ2-4 and V is TRBV13; D is unclear. Germline CDR1 and CDR2: PRHDT and FYEKMQ (reference sequence). This CDR3 comprises 14 residues. V lost 5 bases and J lost 0, with 8 bases in between.